This passage covers 23 T cell receptor beta chains from one sample sequenced in a study of blood T cell repertoires in COVID-19. The repertoire was sequenced with immunoSEQ multiplex PCR; TCRdb's copy has only in-frame clones and lacks some. The data hold about 220,000 clones, with about nine tenths observed a single time. Sequencing was performed on PBMCs or T cells enriched from blood (not recorded which). The receptors derive from a woman between 35 and 50 years old with acute COVID-19.

The chain carries TRBV6-2 or TRBV6-3 and TRBJ2-7; 8 bases fit TRBD1. With 4 bases clipped from V and 8 bases from J, the junction kept 13 bases outside the gene matches. The CDR3 runs to 15 residues. CDR1 is MNHEY, CDR2 SVGEGT, per germline. The CDR3 reads CASSWQGAINSKQYF. In nucleotides, the CDR3 is TGTGCCAGCAGTTGGCAGGGGGCGATTAATAGCAAGCAGTACTTC.

On this clone itself: Other DNA sequences of this sample code for an identical CDR3. The V call is TRBV18, the J call TRBJ1-1; D remains ambiguous. The CDR3 runs to 14 residues. V was cut by 3 bases and J by 1 base, with 9 bases left in between. Looked up from germline, CDR1 is KGHSH and CDR2 is LQKENI. The CDR3 loop is CASSPQTGNTEAFF. The CDR3 DNA sequence: TGTGCCAGCTCACCCCAAACCGGGAACACTGAAGCTTTCTTT.

The J gene is TRBJ2-5, the V gene TRBV5-1, with no clear D. The CDR3 consists of 13 residues. Trimming removed 1 base from V and 5 bases from J, with 9 bases in between. CDR1 and CDR2 (germline): SGHRS, YFSETQ. In DNA form, the CDR3 reads TGCGCCAGCAGCTTGCGTGAGAGGGAGACCCAGTACTTC. It translates to CASSLRERETQYF.

This chain joins TRBV15 and TRBJ2-2; TRBD2 agrees at 8 bases. The CDR3 is made up of 17 amino acids. The germline V gene encodes CDR1 LNHNV and CDR2 YYDKDF (reference sequence). Trimming at V came to 0 bases and at J to 4 bases, leaving 7 bases not matched to a gene. The CDR3 spells CATSRDLAGGRTGELFF. Written as DNA, the CDR3 is TGTGCCACCAGCAGAGATCTTGCGGGGGGCCGCACCGGGGAGCTGTTTTTT.

This chain links TRBV7-3 with TRBJ1-1, with D possibly being TRBD1 (6 bases). CDR1 and CDR2 from the germline V gene are SGHTA and FQGTGA. Trimming pared 7 bases from V and 0 bases from J, leaving 12 bases between. The CDR3 consists of 14 residues. The CDR3 sequence is CASKTGQMNTEAFF. In DNA, the CDR3 is TGTGCCAGCAAGACAGGACAGATGAACACTGAAGCTTTCTTT.

This clone was seen only once. The CDR3 spells CASSDRGTEAFF. CDR3 nucleotide sequence: TGTGCCAGCAGCGACAGGGGCACTGAAGCTTTCTTT. This sequence joins TRBV7-2 and TRBJ1-1; 8 nucleotides agree with TRBD1. CDR1 and CDR2 from the germline V gene are SGHTA and FQGNSA. The CDR3 contains 12 residues. J lost 4 bases, V lost 5 bases, and 0 bases had no gene match.

The rearrangement joins TRBV7-6 to TRBJ1-6; 7 nucleotides agree with TRBD1. The CDR3 is 15 residues long. Per germline, CDR1 SGHVS and CDR2 FNYEAQ. V shed 5 bases and J 5 bases; nucleotides not matched to a gene: 6. CDR3 residues: CASSAHGQDNSPLHF. The CDR3 DNA reads TGTGCCAGCAGCGCTCATGGACAGGATAATTCACCCCTCCACTTT.

The J gene is TRBJ1-4, the V gene TRBV4-1; D not resolved. The CDR3 runs to 11 residues. V was clipped by 11 bases and J by 4 bases, with 8 bases between them. Germline assignment: CDR1 MGHRA and CDR2 YSYEKL. The CDR3 DNA follows: TGCGCCGCCGGGAATAATGAAAAACTGTTTTTT. This translates into CAAGNNEKLFF.

This chain uses TRBV3-1 (or the pseudogene TRBV3-2) with TRBJ1-4, with 9 bases fitting TRBD1. The J segment lost 15 bases and the V segment lost 3 bases, leaving 2 bases of the junction unmatched. The CDR3 sequence is 11 residues long. Germline V lookup: CDR1 LGHDT, CDR2 YNNKEL (reference sequence). The DNA for the CDR3 is TGTGCCAGCAGCCAGGGGGACAGGGTGTTTTTT. This sequence encodes CASSQGDRVFF.

This clone came up a few times. The J gene is TRBJ2-4, the V gene TRBV4-3; 8 bases are a match to TRBD1. Germline V gene sequence: CDR1 LGHNA, CDR2 YSLEER. This CDR3 region has 16 residues. V was pared by 5 bases and J by 2 bases, with 8 bases of the junction left unmatched. The CDR3 nucleotides are TGCGCCAGCAGCTATAACAGGGGGGCGACCAAAAACATTCAGTACTTC. This gives the protein CASSYNRGATKNIQYF.

The genes are TRBV21-1 and TRBJ1-1; TRBD1 reflects the table's D call only, with no check against the DNA. TRBV21-1 is listed as a pseudogene. The CDR3 extends over 15 amino acids. CDR3 sequence: CASIPGQLMNTEAFF. The CDR3 nucleotides are TGTGCCAGCATCCCGGGACAGCTAATGAACACTGAAGCTTTCTTT.

V is TRBV25-1 and J is TRBJ1-2; D is perhaps TRBD1 (5 bases). The CDR3 has 15 amino acids. Trimming stripped 6 bases from V and 6 bases from J, with 20 bases between. Germline V lookup: CDR1 MGHDK, CDR2 SYGVNS. The CDR3 loop reads CASRGPGTPVDGYTF. CDR3 nucleotides: TGTGCCAGCAGGGGTCCCGGGACTCCGGTTGATGGCTACACCTTC.

This chain joins TRBV6-5 and TRBJ1-1; D may be TRBD1 (5 bases). The CDR3 is made up of 13 amino acids. Per the germline V gene, CDR1 is MNHEY and CDR2 is SVGAGI. V was trimmed by 7 bases and J by 3 bases, leaving 12 bases between them. The CDR3 protein is CASTHRRDTEAFF. The DNA of the CDR3 is TGTGCCAGCACGCACAGGAGGGACACTGAAGCTTTCTTT.

This clone was seen only a few times. The chain is built from TRBV9 and TRBJ1-2, with 8 bases lining up with TRBD1. Trimming took 4 bases from V and 6 from J; bases not matched to a gene: 5. The CDR3 consists of 13 residues. The V gene's germline CDR1 is SGDLS and CDR2 YYNGEE. The DNA for the CDR3 is TGTGCCAGCAGCAAACTGACAGGGGATGGCTACACCTTC. This translates into CASSKLTGDGYTF.

This chain connects TRBV19 to TRBJ1-1, with 7 positions matching TRBD1. The length of the CDR3 is 16 residues. V dropped 5 bases and J dropped 1; count of bases not matched to a gene: 10. Looked up from germline, CDR1 is LNHDA and CDR2 is SQIVND (reference sequence). The CDR3 protein is CASSLRQGFSNTEAFF. The CDR3 coding sequence is TGTGCCAGTAGTCTTCGACAGGGATTCTCGAACACTGAAGCTTTCTTT.

V gene TRBV4-3 combines with J gene TRBJ1-2, with 8 bases that match TRBD1. V lost 3 bases to trimming and J lost 1 base; unmatched junction nucleotides: 4. The CDR3 length is 15 residues. The germline V gene has CDR1 LGHNA and CDR2 YSLEER. The CDR3 sequence: CASSQDRELNYGYTF. The CDR3 DNA reads as TGCGCCAGCAGCCAGGACAGGGAACTTAACTATGGCTACACCTTC.

The rearrangement uses TRBV27 and TRBJ1-2; D is undetermined. CDR1 is MNHEY, CDR2 SMNVEV, per germline (reference sequence). The V gene lost 6 bases and the J gene lost 3 bases, with 17 bases spanning the gap. The length of the CDR3 is 15 residues. The CDR3 DNA reads as TGTGCCAGCAGGAATCACGGGAACCCCGACTATGGCTACACCTTC. Its protein is CASRNHGNPDYGYTF.

The gene calls are TRBV7-5 and TRBJ1-4. TRBV7-5 is deemed a pseudogene. CDR3 size: 17 residues. CDR3 nucleotide sequence: TGTGTCAGAAGCTTAGGGTGGGATGACGGGAATAATGAAAAACTGTTTTTT. This translates into CVRSLGWDDGNNEKLFF.

The rearrangement joins TRBV2 to TRBJ2-1; 8 bases are shared with TRBD2. Germline values: CDR1 SNHLY, CDR2 FYNNEI. V was clipped by 4 bases and J by 6 bases; unmatched bases: 5. The CDR3 runs to 14 residues. CDR3 nucleotides: TGTGCCAGCAGTGGATTTCTAGCGGGCAATGAGCAGTTCTTC. It translates to CASSGFLAGNEQFF.

This sequence joins TRBV5-1 and TRBJ2-7; 9 nucleotides line up with TRBD1. Germline CDR1 is SGHRS and CDR2 is YFSETQ. The CDR3 spans 16 residues. Unmatched junction bases numbered 13, after V lost 5 bases and J lost 4 bases. This CDR3 reads CASRRGQGTYLYEQYF. In DNA, the CDR3 is TGCGCCAGCAGGAGGGGACAGGGCACGTATCTATACGAGCAGTACTTC.

The CDR3 sequence is CASSRRPRELNTEAFF. The CDR3 DNA reads as TGTGCCAGCAGCCGTAGACCCCGGGAATTGAACACTGAAGCTTTCTTT. The chain joins TRBV13 to TRBJ1-1; no clear D. This CDR3 region has 16 residues. Trimming took off 5 bases at V and 0 bases at J, with 16 bases between the two ends. Per the germline V gene, CDR1 is PRHDT and CDR2 is FYEKMQ (reference sequence).

The chain joins TRBV27 to TRBJ2-3; a possible D gene is TRBD1 (5 bases). Germline-derived CDR1 and CDR2 are MNHEY and SMNVEV (reference sequence). This CDR3 has 16 residues. V was cut by 2 bases and J by 3 bases, with 15 bases left in between. The CDR3 here is CASSLGQGRKTDTQYF. Written as DNA, the CDR3 is TGTGCCAGCAGTTTAGGTCAGGGCCGCAAAACAGATACGCAGTATTTT.

The gene calls are TRBV5-4 and TRBJ2-1, with D maybe TRBD1 (5 bases). Trimming stripped 0 bases from V and 6 bases from J, with 13 bases between. Germline values: CDR1 SGHNT, CDR2 YYREEE (reference sequence). The CDR3 length is 15 residues. CDR3 protein: CASSLGGIGANEQFF. CDR3 nucleotide sequence: TGTGCCAGCAGCTTGGGTGGAATAGGGGCCAATGAGCAGTTCTTC.